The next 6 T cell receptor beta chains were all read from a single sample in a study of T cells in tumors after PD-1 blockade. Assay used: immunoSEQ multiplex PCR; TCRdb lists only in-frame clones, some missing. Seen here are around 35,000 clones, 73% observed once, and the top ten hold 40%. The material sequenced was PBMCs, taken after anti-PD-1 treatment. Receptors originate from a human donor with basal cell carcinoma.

In nucleotides, the CDR3 is TGTGCCAGCAGAGAACGGGTAGCTGGGGCCAACGTCCTGACTTTC. Protein product: CASRERVAGANVLTF. V and J are TRBV14 and TRBJ2-6; no firm D call. Trimming pared 6 bases from V and 2 bases from J, leaving 11 bases between. Germline V gene lookup returns CDR1 SGHDN and CDR2 FVKESK. CDR3 size: 15 residues.

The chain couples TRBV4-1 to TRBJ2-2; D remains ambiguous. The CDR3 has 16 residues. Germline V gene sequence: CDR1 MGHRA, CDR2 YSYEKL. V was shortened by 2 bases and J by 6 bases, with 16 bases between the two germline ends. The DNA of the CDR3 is TGCGCCAGCAGCCAACGAAACCTAGGTCTCGCCGGGGAGCTGTTTTTT. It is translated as CASSQRNLGLAGELFF.

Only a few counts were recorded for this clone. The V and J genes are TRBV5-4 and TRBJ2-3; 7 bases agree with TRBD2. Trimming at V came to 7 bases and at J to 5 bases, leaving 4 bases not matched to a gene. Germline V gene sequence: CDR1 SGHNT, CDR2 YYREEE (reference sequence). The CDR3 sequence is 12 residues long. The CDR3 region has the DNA TGTGCCAGCGGGTGGGGGGGAGATACGCAGTATTTT. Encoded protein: CASGWGGDTQYF.

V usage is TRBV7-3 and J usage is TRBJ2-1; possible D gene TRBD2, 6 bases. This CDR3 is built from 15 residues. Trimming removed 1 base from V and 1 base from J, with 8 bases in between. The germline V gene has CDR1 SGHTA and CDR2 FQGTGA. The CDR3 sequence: CASSLNAGSYNEQFF. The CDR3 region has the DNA TGTGCCAGCAGCTTAAATGCGGGATCCTACAATGAGCAGTTCTTC.

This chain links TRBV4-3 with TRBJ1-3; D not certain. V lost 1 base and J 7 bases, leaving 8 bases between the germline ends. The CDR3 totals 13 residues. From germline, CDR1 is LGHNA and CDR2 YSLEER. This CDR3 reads CASSQAWGNTIYF. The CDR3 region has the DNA TGCGCCAGCAGCCAAGCCTGGGGTAACACCATATATTTT.

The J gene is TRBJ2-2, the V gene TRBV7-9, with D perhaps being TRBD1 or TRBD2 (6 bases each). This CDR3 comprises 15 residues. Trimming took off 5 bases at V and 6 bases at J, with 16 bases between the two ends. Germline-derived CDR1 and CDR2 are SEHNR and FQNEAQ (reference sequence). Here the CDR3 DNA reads TGTGCCAGCAGCGCGTGGGGGGCTAGGGCCGGGGAGCTGTTTTTT. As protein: CASSAWGARAGELFF.